The following is a T cell receptor beta chain sequence with its context. Its antigen is unidentified. The data were obtained in a study of OX40 agonist ivuxolimab in advanced cancers. Overall study context: The patients received ivuxolimab by intravenous route every 2 weeks at 0.01 to 10 mg/kg. General study points: Mean expanded clone counts were higher in CD8+ than CD4+ T cells.

Autoimmune disease history or systemic immunosuppression was exclusionary. Libraries were prepared by immunoSEQ multiplex PCR; TCRdb keeps only in-frame clonotypes and omits some of them. The sample lists roughly 110,000 clones, approximately 90% occurring once. The V end was cut by 6 bases, the J end by 8 bases, with 11 bases between. Germline V gene data show CDR1 as DFQATT and CDR2 as SNEGSKA (reference sequence). This CDR3 region has 11 residues. This chain connects TRBV20-1 to TRBJ2-1; no clear D. The specimen comprised CD4+ or CD8+ T cells sorted from blood, sampled in a trial of the OX40 agonist ivuxolimab. The clonotype originates from an adult with an advanced solid tumor such as melanoma, head and neck, liver or kidney cancer. Here the CDR3 DNA reads TGCAGTGCCGGAAGGACGCATGAGCAGTTCTTC. This gives the protein CSAGRTHEQFF.